The sequence of this T cell receptor (beta chain) was determined in a study of identical twins. Study-level findings and limits: Excess sharing by twins proved weaker in beta out-of-frame sequences.

This clonotype was detected a few times. The target antigen is unknown. TCRdb re-called the 5' RACE reads through MiXCR, storing one row per CDR3 protein. The data hold about 260,000 distinct CDR3 sequences, with roughly 7% observed a single time. This same sample was also taken into another study, of yellow fever vaccine responses in identical twins.

Sequenced: memory (CD45RO+) T cells sorted from blood. This sequence was found in a woman under 30 in good health.

CDR3 DNA: TGCGCCAGCCGCTACCTGGGCAATGAGCAGTTCTTC. Amino acids: CASRYLGNEQFF. The V call is TRBV5-1, the J call TRBJ2-1; no firm D call. Trimming removed 7 bases at V and 6 bases at J, with 11 bases between. The CDR3 runs 12 residues. Germline CDR1 and CDR2: SGHRS and YFSETQ.